One and the same sample provided the 15 T cell receptor beta chains below, sequenced in a study of CD8 T cell repertoires and HIV-1 epitope variants (dated by TCRdb to about 2020). These TCRs are of unknown antigen specificity. The library came from the immunoSEQ multiplex PCR assay. The immuneACCESS repertoire file appears here via TCRdb, limited to in-frame rearrangements. These files lack a portion of the clones; in checked studies, under half of the deficit traces to unresolved V genes, and the cause of the others is not known. For this sample there are about 1,000 clones; about 71% appear just once. The ten largest clonotypes hold about 45% of the sample. The sequenced material came from cultured CD8+ T cells derived from PBMCs. The receptors come from a male donor with HIV.

The gene calls are TRBV9 and TRBJ2-5; TRBD2 is a possible D gene (6 bases). CDR1 is SGDLS, CDR2 YYNGEE, per germline. Trimming stripped 4 bases from V and 5 bases from J, with 12 bases between. The CDR3 is 13 residues long. The CDR3 nucleotides read TGTGCCAGCAGCTTCACTAGCCGTGAGACCCAGTACTTC. Amino acids: CASSFTSRETQYF.

The chain joins TRBV18 to TRBJ1-1; D is perhaps TRBD1 (5 bases). Deletions cut 2 bases from V and 1 base from J, with 5 bases between. This CDR3 is 13 amino acids long. From germline, CDR1 is KGHSH and CDR2 LQKENI. CDR3: CASSPGANTEAFF. The CDR3 nucleotides read TGTGCCAGCTCACCAGGGGCGAACACTGAAGCTTTCTTT.

The rearrangement uses TRBV6-6 and TRBJ2-1; D gene uncertain. This CDR3 is 12 amino acids long. CDR1 and CDR2 from the germline V gene are MNHNY and SVGAGI (reference sequence). Deletions cut 6 bases from V and 2 bases from J, with 5 bases between. CDR3 DNA: TGTGCCAGCAGCCGACCCTACAATGAGCAGTTCTTC. Its protein product is CASSRPYNEQFF.

V is TRBV7-9 and J is TRBJ2-3; 7 bases agree with TRBD2. The ends lost 1 base at V and 4 bases at J; junction bases unmatched: 5. This CDR3 is 15 amino acids long. Germline V gene data show CDR1 as SEHNR and CDR2 as FQNEAQ (reference sequence). The CDR3: CASSLVRELADTQYF. The CDR3, as DNA: TGTGCCAGCAGCTTAGTGCGGGAGCTCGCAGATACGCAGTATTTT.

This rearrangement joins TRBV7-2 to TRBJ2-3, with D hard to call. This CDR3 is built from 16 residues. Deletions cut 4 bases from V and 3 bases from J, with 17 bases between. Germline CDR1 and CDR2: SGHTA and FQGNSA. This CDR3 reads CASSSEAILLTDTQYF. The CDR3 nucleotides are TGTGCCAGCAGCTCAGAGGCTATCCTCCTGACAGATACGCAGTATTTT. The whole variable domain, filled in from reference TRBV7-2 and TRBJ2-3, reads GAGVSQSPSNKVTEKGKDVELRCDPISGHTALYWYRQSLGQGLEFLIYFQGNSAPDKSGLPSDRFSAERTGGSVSTLTIQRTQQEDSAVYLCASSSEAILLTDTQYFGPGTRLTVL.

The chain employs TRBV9 and TRBJ1-1; 7 positions agree with TRBD1. J lost 8 bases, V lost 3 bases, and 10 bases had no gene match. The germline gives CDR1 SGDLS, CDR2 YYNGEE. The CDR3 runs 14 residues. The CDR3 protein is CASSARPGTAEAFF. The CDR3 DNA reads as TGTGCCAGCAGCGCCCGACCTGGGACAGCCGAAGCTTTCTTT. The full variable domain, with the rest looked up from reference TRBV9 and TRBJ1-1, is DSGVTQTPKHLITATGQRVTLRCSPRSGDLSVYWYQQSLDQGLQFLIQYYNGEERAKGNILERFSAQQFPDLHSELNLSSLELGDSALYFCASSARPGTAEAFFGQGTRLTVV.

V is TRBV2 and J is TRBJ2-1, with 8 bases lining up with TRBD1. The ends lost 6 bases at V and 2 bases at J; junction bases unmatched: 12. This CDR3 region has 17 residues. Germline V gene data show CDR1 as SNHLY and CDR2 as FYNNEI. CDR3 coding DNA: TGTGCCAGCAGCTCCATCGGGCAGGGGGCCACCTACAATGAGCAGTTCTTC. Translated: CASSSIGQGATYNEQFF.

The rearrangement joins TRBV10-3 to TRBJ2-7; possibly TRBD1 for D (6 bases). Germline lookup yields CDR1 ENHRY and CDR2 SYGVKD. This CDR3 region has 14 residues. V was cut by 7 bases and J by 4 bases, with 17 bases left in between. Here the CDR3 DNA reads TGTGCCATCACCTCACAGGGTTCCGAATACGAGCAGTACTTC. It codes for CAITSQGSEYEQYF.

The chain combines TRBV29-1 with TRBJ2-3; 7 nucleotides match TRBD2. From germline, CDR1 is SQVTM and CDR2 ANQGSEA. J lost 3 bases, V lost 3 bases, and 9 bases had no gene match. The CDR3 contains 15 residues. The CDR3 DNA is TGCAGCGTTGATGGGTGCGGGAGTAGAACAGATACGCAGTATTTT. Translation: CSVDGCGSRTDTQYF.

The chain uses TRBV6-1 and TRBJ2-1; no definite D call. V was cut by 6 bases and J by 3 bases, with 15 bases left in between. The CDR3 runs 15 residues. Looked up from germline, CDR1 is MNHNS and CDR2 is SASEGT. Here the CDR3 reads CASSESPPVYNEQFF. CDR3 in DNA: TGTGCCAGCAGCGAATCCCCCCCAGTCTACAATGAGCAGTTCTTC.

V gene TRBV7-3 combines with J gene TRBJ2-3; a possible D gene is TRBD2 (7 bases). Per germline, CDR1 SGHTA and CDR2 FQGTGA. V lost 11 bases and J 1 base, leaving 13 bases between the germline ends. The CDR3 loop spans 13 amino acids. This CDR3 reads CAGRGRCTDTQYF. CDR3 coding DNA: TGTGCCGGGAGGGGGAGGTGCACAGATACGCAGTATTTT.

The V and J genes are TRBV5-1 and TRBJ1-5; 7 nucleotides align to TRBD1. Germline CDR1 and CDR2: SGHRS and YFSETQ. This CDR3 region has 13 residues. With V trimmed by 4 bases and J by 5 bases, 3 bases remained unmatched. CDR3 in DNA: TGCGCCAGCAGCCCGACAGGGCATCAGCCCCAGCATTTT. It specifies CASSPTGHQPQHF.

V and J are TRBV7-6 and TRBJ2-3; TRBD2 matches at 9 bases. Unmatched junction bases numbered 7, after V lost 0 bases and J lost 0 bases. The germline V gene encodes CDR1 SGHVS and CDR2 FNYEAQ. This CDR3 comprises 18 residues. The CDR3 DNA reads TGTGCCAGCAGCTTAGCGCGGGCTAGCGGGACGAGCACAGATACGCAGTATTTT. Its protein is CASSLARASGTSTDTQYF.

This chain connects TRBV4-2 to TRBJ1-1; D ambiguous. Germline V CDR1 and CDR2: LGHNA, YNFKEQ. Trimming pared 1 base from V and 0 bases from J, leaving 0 bases between. The CDR3 length is 12 residues. The CDR3 here is CASSQVNTEAFF. For the CDR3, the DNA is TGTGCCAGCAGCCAAGTGAACACTGAAGCTTTCTTT.

The V call is TRBV5-1, the J call TRBJ2-7, with 8 bases aligning to TRBD1. CDR3 size: 15 residues. V gave up 2 bases and J gave up 3 bases; unmatched junction bases: 7. Germline CDR1 SGHRS, CDR2 YFSETQ. CDR3 bases: TGCGCCAGCAGCTTCGATGGGACAGGATTCTACGAGCAGTACTTC. Translation: CASSFDGTGFYEQYF.